The clone carrying this TCR beta chain has a single count. Its specificity is not known. This CDR3 contains 18 residues. These data are taken from a study of T cells in tuberculosis. Study-level information: A South African cohort included IGRA-negative adolescents, latently infected IGRA-positive adolescents and adults with active tuberculosis.

Each donor contributed about 100,000 T cells on average, unsorted. Findings and caveats of the study: Active tuberculosis patients had shorter CDR3-alpha; the beta difference was nonsignificant.

Assay: immunoSEQ multiplex PCR; the TCRdb copy retains only in-frame clones and omits some. Of just under 45,000 clones listed, 94% were seen once; the top ten hold roughly 2%. The chain couples TRBV21-1 to TRBJ2-7; the DNA was not compared with TRBD2, the D call given in the table. TRBV21-1 is an annotated pseudogene. The receptor was isolated from a donor between 10 and 35 years old with latent tuberculosis or without tuberculosis infection. Some clones in this sample may be carry-over from other donors' samples. The sample consisted of PBMCs. The CDR3 DNA follows: TGTGCCAGCAGCAAAACGGTCGTCAGGGCTAGCGGGACCTACGAGCAGTACTTC. Encoded protein: CASSKTVVRASGTYEQYF.